This T cell receptor beta chain was observed in a study of cytomegalovirus exposure and HLA in healthy donors. Study results and caveats: TCR beta chain V- and J-gene trimming was linked, in a later analysis, to a missense variant in DCLRE1C.

PCR was performed using 60 Vbeta and 13 Jbeta primers. The data were produced by immunoSEQ multiplex PCR, yet TCRdb's version contains in-frame clones alone and is incomplete. The table records more than 120,000 clones, 75% to 90% of them present only once. About this clone itself: The antigen is unknown.

Unmatched junction bases numbered 1, after V lost 0 bases and J lost 2 bases. The germline CDR1 and CDR2 sequences are MNHEY and SVGAGI. This CDR3 is built from 15 residues. The receptor was isolated from a young woman in good health and CMV-seronegative. The rearrangement links TRBV6-5 to TRBJ1-5, with TRBD1 matching over 7 bases. Sequencing was performed on PBMCs. CDR3 sequence reads: CASSYSGTGNQPQHF. For the CDR3, the DNA is TGTGCCAGCAGTTACTCGGGGACAGGCAATCAGCCCCAGCATTTT.